Reported below is one T cell receptor (beta chain). Its matching antigen is unknown. This entry belongs to a study of T cell responses to AZD1222 COVID-19 vaccine. Whole-study findings and limits: Baseline serology detected seropositivity in only six AZD1222 recipients.

The CDR3 contains 15 residues. Germline V gene data show CDR1 as LNHDA and CDR2 as SQIVND (reference sequence). V shed 6 bases, J shed 3 bases, and the junction held 6 bases outside the gene matches. Assay: immunoSEQ multiplex PCR; the TCRdb copy retains only in-frame clones and omits some. The sample consists of roughly 190,000 clones, 80% to 95% of them appearing once. The material was peripheral blood, obtained on day 0 of AZD1222 vaccination. This clonotype was sampled from an adult in good health. This rearrangement joins TRBV19 to TRBJ2-1; 9 bases match TRBD2. The CDR3 nucleotides read TGTGCCAGTAGGTCCGGGACTAGCCTCTACAATGAGCAGTTCTTC. It specifies CASRSGTSLYNEQFF.